A few counts support the clone carrying this TCR beta chain. Its target is not known. This sample stems from a study of T-cell memory formation after mild COVID-19. Study summary: Across donors, TCR clusters were largely donor specific. Findings of the study overall: The main location of contracting CD4+ clones was CM and EM, and that of contracting CD8+ clones was EMRA.

The CDR3 has 9 residues. V lost 8 bases to trimming and J lost 9 bases, with 8 bases between them. Using constant-segment primers, 5'RACE produced TCR alpha and TCR beta cDNA libraries carrying sample barcodes and UMIs. TCRdb re-called the 5' RACE reads with MiXCR, one entry per CDR3 protein. Of tens of thousands of distinct CDR3 sequences in the sample, about 14% were seen once. The sample consisted of PBMCs or a T cell subset sorted from them (not recorded which). The V call is TRBV12-3 or TRBV12-4, the J call TRBJ2-7; D not resolved. The TCR sequence derives from an adult woman who had mild COVID-19 (a few samples of this study predate the infection). Cell type and time point are not known. The DNA for the CDR3 is TGTGCCAGCCCGCCGACGCAGTACTTC. It is translated as CASPPTQYF.